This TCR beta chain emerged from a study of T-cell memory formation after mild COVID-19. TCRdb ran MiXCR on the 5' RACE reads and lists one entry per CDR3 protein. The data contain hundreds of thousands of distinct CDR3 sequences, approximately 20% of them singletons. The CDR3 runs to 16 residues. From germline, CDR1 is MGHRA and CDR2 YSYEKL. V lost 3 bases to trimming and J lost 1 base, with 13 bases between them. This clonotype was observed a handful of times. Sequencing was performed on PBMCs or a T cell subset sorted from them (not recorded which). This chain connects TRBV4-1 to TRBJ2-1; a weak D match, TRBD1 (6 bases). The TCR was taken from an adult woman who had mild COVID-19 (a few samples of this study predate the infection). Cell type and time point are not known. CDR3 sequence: CASSHPTGWSYNEQFF. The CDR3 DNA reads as TGCGCCAGCAGCCACCCGACAGGATGGTCCTACAATGAGCAGTTCTTC.